The rows below give T cell receptor beta chains drawn from one sample of a study of blood T cell repertoires in COVID-19. Repertoires were generated with immunoSEQ multiplex PCR, while TCRdb's copy carries only in-frame clones and drops some. This sample has tens of thousands of clones, with around four fifths found just once. Sequencing input: peripheral blood. The receptors shown here come from a woman aged 80 or older with acute or convalescent COVID-19. The CDR3 runs from the conserved cysteine through the conserved F or W. The D gene is left open where the match is weak. Some rows mark clone size as missing; the rest say once, few, many or name a class of expanded clone.

abundance: NA; d_gene: NA; j_gene: TRBJ2-3; v_gene: TRBV7-8; CDR3nt: TGTGCCAGCAGCTTAGCGCTTCGCGGGGGCCAAGCAGATACGCAGTATTTT; CDR3aa: CASSLALRGGQADTQYF
abundance: NA; d_gene: NA; j_gene: TRBJ2-7; v_gene: TRBV5-4; CDR3nt: TGTGCCAGCAGCACCGAAGGGGGACCCTTCTCCGAGCAGTACTTC; CDR3aa: CASSTEGGPFSEQYF
abundance: NA; d_gene: NA; j_gene: TRBJ1-5; v_gene: TRBV6-4; CDR3nt: TGTGCCAGCAGTGTTACAGCCGGTAGCAATCAGCCCCAGCATTTT; CDR3aa: CASSVTAGSNQPQHF
abundance: NA; d_gene: NA; j_gene: TRBJ1-3; v_gene: TRBV5-1; CDR3nt: TGCGCCAGCAGCTCCGGACATACCTCTGGAAACACCATATATTTT; CDR3aa: CASSSGHTSGNTIYF
abundance: once; d_gene: TRBD1; j_gene: TRBJ2-1; v_gene: TRBV6-4; CDR3nt: TGTGCCAGCAGCCGGGACAGGGGAGATGAGCAGTTCTTC; CDR3aa: CASSRDRGDEQFF
abundance: NA; d_gene: NA; j_gene: TRBJ1-2; v_gene: TRBV30; CDR3nt: TGTGCCTGGAGTAGGGGGGGCCTGGGCTATGGCTACACCTTC; CDR3aa: CAWSRGGLGYGYTF
abundance: NA; d_gene: TRBD2; j_gene: TRBJ2-1; v_gene: TRBV6-2/TRBV6-3; CDR3nt: TGTGCCAGCAGTTACTCCGGACTAGCGGGGGTATACAATGAGCAGTTCTTC; CDR3aa: CASSYSGLAGVYNEQFF
abundance: NA; d_gene: TRBD2; j_gene: TRBJ2-1; v_gene: TRBV7-9; CDR3nt: TGTGCCAGCAGATCCGGACTAGCGGGGTCTGAGCAGTTCTTC; CDR3aa: CASRSGLAGSEQFF
abundance: few; d_gene: NA; j_gene: TRBJ1-5; v_gene: TRBV5-1; CDR3nt: TGCGCCAGCAGTCCATCGGGTAGCAATCAGCCCCAGCATTTT; CDR3aa: CASSPSGSNQPQHF
abundance: NA; d_gene: NA; j_gene: TRBJ2-2; v_gene: TRBV2; CDR3nt: TGTGCCAGCAGTGCGAACTCCTACACCGGGGAGCTGTTTTTT; CDR3aa: CASSANSYTGELFF
abundance: NA; d_gene: NA; j_gene: TRBJ1-3; v_gene: TRBV6-5; CDR3nt: TGTGCCAGCAGGCAACAGGGTGGCTACCTGAACACCATATATTTT; CDR3aa: CASRQQGGYLNTIYF
abundance: NA; d_gene: NA; j_gene: TRBJ2-4; v_gene: TRBV24-1; CDR3nt: TGTGCCACCAGTGACGACCGGGACATTTCAAACATTCAGTACTTC; CDR3aa: CATSDDRDISNIQYF
abundance: NA; d_gene: TRBD1; j_gene: TRBJ2-2; v_gene: TRBV5-4; CDR3nt: TGTGCCAGCAGCCAGGAACGGGGACAGAGAAACACCGGGGAGCTGTTTTTT; CDR3aa: CASSQERGQRNTGELFF